A selection of T cell receptor beta chains follows, all from one sample in a study of T cell responses to AZD1222 COVID-19 vaccine. Sequencing used immunoSEQ multiplex PCR; TCRdb keeps in-frame clones, though not all of them. The sample contains around 81,000 clones, 91% of which appear only once. Material: peripheral blood, obtained 28 days after the second AZD1222 dose. These TCRs come from an adult who received the AZD1222 COVID-19 vaccine. The conserved cysteine and the conserved F or W are not part of the CDR3 here.

TRBJ1-5 | TRBV19 | ASSNTASNQPQH
TRBJ2-3 | TRBV3-1/TRBV3-2 | ASSQGQGGTDTQY
TRBJ2-3 | TRBV6-5 | ASSLRPLVTDTQY
TRBJ2-5 | TRBV4-1 | ASSQGGAGETQY
TRBJ2-1 | TRBV30 | AWSVRGLVNNEQF
TRBJ2-1 | TRBV24-1 | ATSEAGLAGVGNEQF
TRBJ1-5 | TRBV10-2 | ASGPGTGVQPQH
TRBJ1-2 | TRBV30 | AWSPPRGAGSDYGYT
TRBJ2-1 | TRBV29-1 | SVPKPISYNEQF
TRBJ2-1 | TRBV27 | ASSFRGTSGNEQF
TRBJ2-1 | TRBV19 | ASSIAGLRSSYNEQF
TRBJ2-1 | TRBV4-2 | ASSQVWDIDNEQF
TRBJ2-7 | TRBV1 | TSSQEDRDRGYEQY
TRBJ1-2 | TRBV6-2/TRBV6-3 | ASSSGTPFGYGYT
TRBJ2-7 | TRBV28 | ASSYTTGYSGNYEQY
TRBJ1-2 | TRBV7-9 | ASSWPGPYYGYT
TRBJ1-1 | TRBV11-3 | ASSLTRVTEAF
TRBJ1-3 | TRBV30 | AWRPERVPSGNTIY
TRBJ2-7 | TRBV12-3/TRBV12-4 | ASSNTPPYEQY
TRBJ2-2 | TRBV12-3/TRBV12-4 | ASSKETGELF
TRBJ1-5 | TRBV28 | ASSQATGADSNQPQH
TRBJ1-4 | TRBV30 | AWSLSEKLF
TRBJ2-3 | TRBV10-3 | AIKDGKGADTQY
TRBJ2-3 | TRBV7-6 | ASSLGVGDTQY
TRBJ2-3 | TRBV28 | ASCGGTSPSDTQY
TRBJ1-2 | TRBV28 | ASSLRGQGDWLRGYT
TRBJ2-7 | TRBV2 | ASSGQGDEQY
TRBJ2-6 | TRBV3-1/TRBV3-2 | ASSPGGTGANVLT
TRBJ2-4 | TRBV28 | ASSFLEAAKNIQY
TRBJ2-7 | TRBV6-5 | ASTSGRAYEQY